This passage covers 21 T cell receptor beta chains from one sample sequenced in a study of glioma-infiltrating T cells. Using RNA template, CDR3s of TCR alpha and beta were amplified with iRepertoire arm-PCR. A single record per CDR3 protein comes from TCRdb applying MiXCR to the multiplex PCR reads. Found here are around 190,000 distinct CDR3 sequences, around 42% of them singletons; the top ten hold around 5.3%. Material: glioma tissue, nonneoplastic brain tissue, or PBMCs (not recorded which). The receptors come from a human donor with low-grade glioma or glioblastoma, undergoing nonglioma brain surgery, or in good health (not recorded which).

Points on this clonotype: This clone may be a read error of a much larger clone one base away. This chain links TRBV20-1 with TRBJ2-1; the D gene could be TRBD1 or TRBD2 (5 bases each). Per the germline V gene, CDR1 is DFQATT and CDR2 is SNEGSKA (reference sequence). The CDR3 extends over 18 amino acids. The CDR3 DNA follows: TGCAGTGCTAGAGATGATTCAGGGACCAGGAGCTCCTACAATGAGCAGCTCTTC. It yields the protein CSARDDSGTRSSYNEQLF.

The table lists this clonotype with many counts. V is TRBV2 and J is TRBJ1-6, with D uncertain. Trimming cost V 0 bases and J 7 bases, with 10 bases left between them. CDR1 is SNHLY and CDR2 is FYNNEI in the germline V gene. The CDR3 loop spans 15 amino acids. CDR3 protein: CASSEALQYNSPLHF. The CDR3 DNA sequence: TGTGCCAGCAGTGAAGCGTTACAGTACAATTCACCCCTCCACTTT. The whole variable domain, remainder taken from reference TRBV2 and TRBJ1-6, is EPEVTQTPSHQVTQMGQEVILRCVPISNHLYFYWYRQILGQKVEFLVSFYNNEISEKSEIFDDQFSVERPDGSNFTLKIRSTKLEDSAMYFCASSEALQYNSPLHFGNGTRLTVT.

This chain links TRBV30 with TRBJ2-1, with D uncertain. There are 13 residues in the CDR3. V was shortened by 0 bases and J by 1 base, with 4 bases between the two germline ends. Per the germline V gene, CDR1 is GTSNPN and CDR2 is SVGIG (reference sequence). CDR3 DNA sequence: TGTGCCTGGAGTGTAGGTTCCTACAATGAGCAGTTCTTC. This encodes CAWSVGSYNEQFF.

Details on this clonotype: A much larger clonotype is one base distant, so this may be a read error. CDR3 in amino acids: CATSRDGEGNNEKFF. The CDR3 DNA sequence: TGTGCCACCAGCAGAGATGGGGAAGGGAATAATGAGAAGTTCTTC. The rearrangement uses TRBV15 and TRBJ2-1; D not resolved. The germline V gene has CDR1 LNHNV and CDR2 YYDKDF (reference sequence). The CDR3 sequence is 15 residues long.

The table lists this clonotype with many counts. The gene calls are TRBV6-1 and TRBJ1-5; no firm D call. V was clipped by 3 bases and J by 0 bases, with 9 bases between them. This CDR3 is built from 15 residues. CDR1 and CDR2 (germline): MNHNS, SASEGT. For the CDR3, the DNA is TGTGCCAGCAGTGAGTCCATTTATAGCAATCAGCCCCAGCATTTT. Its translation: CASSESIYSNQPQHF.

This clonotype was counted between two and nine times. The chain employs TRBV7-2 and TRBJ2-7, with TRBD1 identical over 8 bases. The V segment lost 6 bases and the J segment 1 base; nucleotides outside the gene matches: 5. CDR3 length equals 14 residues. Germline loops: CDR1 SGHTA, CDR2 FQGNSA. The DNA for the CDR3 is TGTGCCAGCAGTACAGGGGGTCCGTCCTACGAGCAGTACTTC. It translates to CASSTGGPSYEQYF.

A note on this clonotype: Given a much more abundant clone one base away, this may be a read error. V and J are TRBV3-1 and TRBJ2-1; D unresolved. Germline CDR1 LGHDT, CDR2 YNNKEL (reference sequence). Trimming left V 1 base short and J 10 bases short, with 17 bases between. The CDR3 spans 15 residues. As DNA, the CDR3 is TGTGCCAGCAGCCAAGGGGCTTTGAGCTCCTACGAGCAGTTCTTC. Translating it yields CASSQGALSSYEQFF.

This clonotype was counted at least ten times. The rearrangement links TRBV6-1 to TRBJ2-7; a weak D match, TRBD2 (5 bases). CDR3 length: 14 residues. Germline CDR1 and CDR2: MNHNS and SASEGT. The V end lost 6 bases, the J end lost 0 bases, and 12 bases lay between the germline ends. CDR3: CASSLDWSSYEQYF. In DNA form, the CDR3 reads TGTGCCAGCAGCCTGGACTGGAGCTCCTACGAGCAGTACTTC.

Comment on this clonotype: This may be a read error, as it is one base from a much larger clone. This chain links TRBV6-1 with TRBJ2-1, with D tentatively TRBD1 (6 bases). The CDR3 extends over 16 amino acids. Germline V lookup: CDR1 MNHNS, CDR2 SASEGT. The CDR3 DNA is TGTGCCAGCAGTTCCCTTTACGGGGACGGGGACAATGAGCGGTTCTTC. Protein: CASSSLYGDGDNERFF.

This clonotype was picked up a small number of times. The gene calls are TRBV3-1 and TRBJ1-1, with a tentative D call TRBD1 (6 bases). Looked up from germline, CDR1 is LGHDT and CDR2 is YNNKEL (reference sequence). Between the trimmed V and J ends, which lost 0 bases and 3 bases, there was a span of 11 bases. The CDR3 runs to 15 residues. This CDR3 reads CASSQDSGAYTEAFF. The DNA of the CDR3 is TGTGCCAGCAGCCAAGATTCAGGGGCCTACACTGAAGCTTTCTTT.

This clonotype was detected only once. A single base separates this from a much larger clone, so it may be a read error. The CDR3 carries no conserved terminal phenylalanine or tryptophan, so it likely arises from a read error. This chain uses TRBV28 with TRBJ2-7; D may match TRBD1 or TRBD2 (5 bases each). The J call is uncertain, as TRBJ2-5 better fits the DNA end. The V gene's germline CDR1 is MDHEN and CDR2 SYDVKM. The CDR3 has 15 amino acids. The CDR3 bases are TGTGCCAGCAGCGGACGGGACGGGACGCGAGAGACCCAGTACCTC. Amino acids: CASSGRDGTRETQYL.

The chain is built from TRBV20-1 and TRBJ2-3; D is unresolved. V was pared by 3 bases and J by 3 bases, with 13 bases between. Germline CDR1 is DFQATT and CDR2 is SNEGSKA (reference sequence). The CDR3 contains 14 residues. CDR3 sequence: CSAREEWGTDTQYF. The CDR3 coding sequence is TGCAGTGCTAGGGAAGAATGGGGAACAGATACGCAGTATTTT.

About this clonotype itself: Just one base apart from a much larger clone, this may be a read error. The chain combines TRBV20-1 with TRBJ2-5; 10 nucleotides align to TRBD2. CDR3 size: 12 residues. Germline-derived CDR1 and CDR2 are DFQATT and SNEGSKA (reference sequence). CDR3 sequence: CSADTSGETKYF. The CDR3 DNA reads as TGCAGTGCGGACACTAGCGGGGAGACCAAGTACTTC.

This clonotype has a count of ten or more. The chain uses TRBV10-3 and TRBJ2-5; 7 bases are shared with TRBD1. Germline CDR1 ENHRY, CDR2 SYGVKD. The CDR3 runs to 10 residues. The CDR3 DNA sequence: TGTGCGAAACTAGGGACAGCGAAGTACTTC. The encoded protein is CAKLGTAKYF.

This chain connects TRBV20-1 to TRBJ2-7, with D hard to call. The CDR3 runs to 13 residues. Germline V gives CDR1 DFQATT, CDR2 SNEGSKA (reference sequence). V was cut by 8 bases and J by 2 bases, with 16 bases left in between. The CDR3 loop is CSPLVRTTYEQYF. The CDR3 nucleotides are TGCAGTCCCCTGGTCCGCACGACCTACGAGCAGTACTTC.

The count of this clonotype is one. This is likely a read error, given that the CDR3 carries no conserved phenylalanine or tryptophan at its end. This chain joins TRBV20-1 and TRBJ2-1, with a weak D call TRBD1 (6 bases). In germline, CDR1 is DFQATT, CDR2 SNEGSKA (reference sequence). The CDR3 is made up of 13 amino acids. V lost 0 bases to trimming and J lost 10 bases, with 13 bases between them. Here the CDR3 reads CSARDLEQGEQFL. The CDR3 DNA reads as TGCAGTGCTAGAGATCTGGAGCAGGGGGAGCAGTTCTTG.

This clonotype has a handful of counts. At one end, the junction sequence differs from germline, possibly due to a read error. The chain links TRBV2 to TRBJ2-7, with 12 bases lining up with TRBD2. This CDR3 has 17 residues. The germline V gene has CDR1 SNHLY and CDR2 FYNNEI. CDR3 sequence reads: CASMGQGGLAGAYEQYF. The CDR3 DNA is TGTGCTAGCATGGGTCAGGGGGGACTAGCGGGCGCCTACGAGCAGTACTTC.

The CDR3 nucleotides read TGTGCCAGTCCGCCCCAGGGGACCACTGAAGCTTTCTTT. Its translation: CASPPQGTTEAFF. The genes are TRBV6-5 and TRBJ1-1; the D gene is possibly TRBD1 (6 bases). CDR3 length: 13 amino acids. Germline V lookup: CDR1 MNHEY, CDR2 SVGAGI. V lost 9 bases to trimming and J lost 4 bases, with 15 bases between them.

At least ten counts were recorded for this clonotype. The chain employs TRBV7-9 and TRBJ1-5; D is unclear. The CDR3 extends over 14 amino acids. Germline-derived CDR1 and CDR2 are SEHNR and FQNEAQ (reference sequence). V was clipped by 1 base and J by 2 bases, with 6 bases between them. The CDR3 region is CASSLGGGNQPQHF. In DNA form, the CDR3 reads TGTGCCAGCAGCTTAGGAGGAGGCAATCAGCCCCAGCATTTT.

Only a few counts were recorded for this clonotype. The J gene is TRBJ2-7, the V gene TRBV29-1, with TRBD1 matching over 7 bases. Germline V CDR1 and CDR2: SQVTM, ANQGSEA. CDR3 length: 12 amino acids. Losses at the gene ends were 4 bases for V and 3 bases for J; bases not matched to a gene: 3. The CDR3 reads CSVVGGYYEQYF. CDR3 nucleotide sequence: TGCAGCGTTGTAGGGGGCTACTACGAGCAGTACTTC.

In this sample, this clonotype turned up a few times. CDR3 coding DNA: TGTGCCAGCTCACGGACAGGGTCCTACAATGAGCAGTTCTTC. Residues: CASSRTGSYNEQFF. V gene TRBV18 combines with J gene TRBJ2-1, with TRBD1 matching over 8 bases. The CDR3 totals 14 residues. The V gene end was trimmed by 4 bases and the J gene end by 1 base; junction bases not matched to a gene: 0. The germline gives CDR1 KGHSH, CDR2 LQKENI.